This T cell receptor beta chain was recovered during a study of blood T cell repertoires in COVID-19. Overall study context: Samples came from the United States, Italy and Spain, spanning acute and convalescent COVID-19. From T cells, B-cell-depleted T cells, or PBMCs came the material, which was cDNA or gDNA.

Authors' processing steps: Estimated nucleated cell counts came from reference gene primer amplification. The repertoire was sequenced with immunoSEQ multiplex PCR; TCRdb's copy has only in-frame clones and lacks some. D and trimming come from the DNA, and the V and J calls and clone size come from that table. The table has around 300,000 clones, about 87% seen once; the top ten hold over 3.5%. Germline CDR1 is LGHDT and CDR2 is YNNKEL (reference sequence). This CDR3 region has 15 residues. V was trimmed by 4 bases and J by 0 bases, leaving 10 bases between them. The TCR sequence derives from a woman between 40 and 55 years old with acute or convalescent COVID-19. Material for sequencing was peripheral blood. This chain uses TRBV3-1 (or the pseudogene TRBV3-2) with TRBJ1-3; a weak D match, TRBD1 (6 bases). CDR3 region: CASSLTGYSGNTIYF. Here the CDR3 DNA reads TGTGCCAGCAGCCTAACAGGGTACTCTGGAAACACCATATATTTT.